The 20 T cell receptor beta chains below all came from one sample that was sequenced in a study of T cell responses to AZD1222 COVID-19 vaccine. Assay used: immunoSEQ multiplex PCR; TCRdb lists only in-frame clones, some missing. The top ten hold approximately 3% of the sample, which has over 130,000 clones, around 90% seen once. The specimen comprised peripheral blood, sampled 28 days after the second AZD1222 dose. The receptors come from an adult who received the AZD1222 COVID-19 vaccine.

The genes are TRBV28 and TRBJ2-1, with D tentatively TRBD2 (6 bases). The length of the CDR3 is 13 residues. Germline V gene lookup returns CDR1 MDHEN and CDR2 SYDVKM. With 3 bases removed from V and 9 bases from J, the gap between germline ends came to 12 bases. The CDR3 DNA reads TGTGCCAGCAGTTTCAGCGGGTCGGGTGAGCAGTTCTTC. Amino acid sequence: CASSFSGSGEQFF.

This chain uses TRBV9 with TRBJ2-5; D is possibly TRBD1 or TRBD2 (6 bases each). This CDR3 is built from 15 residues. Trimming removed 3 bases at V and 3 bases at J, with 15 bases between. From germline, CDR1 is SGDLS and CDR2 YYNGEE. The CDR3 reads CASSEGGRVEETQYF. CDR3 DNA sequence: TGTGCCAGCAGCGAGGGGGGCAGGGTGGAAGAGACCCAGTACTTC.

V usage is TRBV4-3 and J usage is TRBJ2-3, with 8 positions matching TRBD1. The V segment lost 1 base and the J segment 6 bases; nucleotides outside the gene matches: 12. The CDR3 covers 17 residues. Per the germline V gene, CDR1 is LGHNA and CDR2 is YSLEER. The CDR3 is CASSQAGTGGSHDTQYF. The CDR3 region has the DNA TGCGCCAGCAGCCAAGCAGGGACAGGTGGGTCACATGATACGCAGTATTTT.

This chain links TRBV9 with TRBJ2-7, with D possibly matching TRBD2 (6 bases). Trimming stripped 6 bases from V and 6 bases from J, with 19 bases between. This CDR3 comprises 14 residues. Germline V gene data show CDR1 as SGDLS and CDR2 as YYNGEE. CDR3 DNA: TGTGCCAGCACTCGGGGCCTTACCGGGGGCGAGCAGTACTTC. Protein product: CASTRGLTGGEQYF.

The CDR3 region is CASSYELRGRAADTQYF. In DNA form, the CDR3 reads TGTGCCAGCAGTTACGAACTCCGGGGGCGCGCCGCAGATACGCAGTATTTT. This sequence joins TRBV6-2 or TRBV6-3 and TRBJ2-3; D could derive from TRBD1 or TRBD2 (6 bases each). The CDR3 runs 17 residues. V dropped 2 bases and J dropped 4 bases, with 19 bases sitting between them. CDR1 is MNHEY, CDR2 SVGEGT, per germline.

The chain uses TRBV20-1 and TRBJ1-6; no reliable D call. Germline lookup yields CDR1 DFQATT and CDR2 SNEGSKA (reference sequence). Trimming took 3 bases from V and 0 from J, leaving 18 bases between them. The CDR3 runs 18 residues. CDR3 sequence reads: CSASPEGSPSSYNSPLHF. The CDR3 DNA reads as TGCAGTGCTAGTCCCGAGGGTTCTCCGTCCTCCTATAATTCACCCCTCCACTTT.

The chain couples TRBV7-6 to TRBJ2-4; D is undetermined. The germline V gene encodes CDR1 SGHVS and CDR2 FNYEAQ. This CDR3 has 11 residues. V shed 2 bases and J shed 8 bases, with 4 bases lying between them. The CDR3 here is CASSLTDIQYF. In nucleotides, the CDR3 is TGTGCCAGCAGCTTAACTGACATTCAGTACTTC.

The gene calls are TRBV5-1 and TRBJ1-6; D gene uncertain. The CDR3 extends over 18 amino acids. Trimming pared 0 bases from V and 0 bases from J, leaving 13 bases between. The germline gives CDR1 SGHRS, CDR2 YFSETQ. The CDR3 bases are TGCGCCAGCAGCTTGGGTGGCCCCCTGAGCTCCTATAATTCACCCCTCCACTTT. Translated: CASSLGGPLSSYNSPLHF.

This clone showed up just once. The J gene is TRBJ2-1, the V gene TRBV9, with 11 bases aligning to TRBD1. The length of the CDR3 is 15 residues. CDR1 SGDLS and CDR2 YYNGEE come from the germline V gene. J was trimmed by 2 bases and V by 5 bases; bases with no gene match: 3. This chain's CDR3 is CASSRTGGTYNEQFF. The CDR3 bases are TGTGCCAGCAGTAGGACAGGGGGCACCTACAATGAGCAGTTCTTC.

This clone is a singleton in its sample. The genes are TRBV28 and TRBJ1-5, with no clear D. The CDR3 extends over 17 amino acids. Germline-derived CDR1 and CDR2 are MDHEN and SYDVKM. V lost 3 bases, J lost 4 bases, and 19 bases lay in between. CDR3 in DNA: TGTGCCAGCAGTTTGGTCACAAGACTAGACCTGAATCAGCCCCAGCATTTT. Residues: CASSLVTRLDLNQPQHF.

The CDR3 loop is CASSILAGGYEQYF. As DNA, the CDR3 is TGTGCCAGCAGCATACTAGCGGGAGGGTACGAGCAGTACTTC. The V gene is TRBV5-8, the J gene TRBJ2-7; 13 bases are a match to TRBD2. The CDR3 length is 14 residues. CDR1 is SGHTS, CDR2 YDEGEE, per germline. The trim removed 4 bases at V and 4 bases at J, leaving 2 bases unmatched.

The CDR3 sequence is CASSPSTALVEQYF. The CDR3 DNA reads as TGTGCCAGTAGTCCCTCGACGGCCCTCGTAGAGCAGTACTTC. The V and J genes are TRBV19 and TRBJ2-7; D gene ambiguous. The CDR3 spans 14 residues. The germline CDR1 and CDR2 sequences are LNHDA and SQIVND (reference sequence). Trimming left V 5 bases short and J 7 bases short, with 18 bases between. The full variable domain, completed using reference TRBV19 and TRBJ2-7, is DGGITQSPKYLFRKEGQNVTLSCEQNLNHDAMYWYRQDPGQGLRLIYYSQIVNDFQKGDIAEGYSVSREKKESFPLTVTSAQKNPTAFYLCASSPSTALVEQYFGPGTRLTVT.

This sequence joins TRBV4-1 and TRBJ2-5; D is ambiguous. The germline CDR1 and CDR2 sequences are MGHRA and YSYEKL. Deletions cut 0 bases from V and 7 bases from J, with 12 bases between. This CDR3 region has 14 residues. CDR3: CASSQDYQWATQYF. CDR3 nucleotides: TGCGCCAGCAGCCAAGATTACCAATGGGCGACCCAGTACTTC.

The V call is TRBV19, the J call TRBJ1-3; no firm D call. CDR1 and CDR2 (germline): LNHDA, SQIVND (reference sequence). The V gene lost 7 bases and the J gene lost 3 bases, with 10 bases spanning the gap. The CDR3 has 13 residues. The DNA for the CDR3 is TGTGCCAGTATCGGTCTGGATGGAAACACCATATATTTT. This gives the protein CASIGLDGNTIYF. Full variable domain (outside the CDR3, taken from reference TRBV19 and TRBJ1-3): DGGITQSPKYLFRKEGQNVTLSCEQNLNHDAMYWYRQDPGQGLRLIYYSQIVNDFQKGDIAEGYSVSREKKESFPLTVTSAQKNPTAFYLCASIGLDGNTIYFGEGSWLTVV.

The chain carries TRBV4-1 and TRBJ2-5; D remains ambiguous. V was cut by 4 bases and J by 0 bases, with 12 bases left in between. This CDR3 is 15 amino acids long. CDR1 is MGHRA and CDR2 is YSYEKL in the germline V gene. For the CDR3, the DNA is TGCGCCAGCAGCCTCGCGACTGGCCACCAAGAGACCCAGTACTTC. Residues: CASSLATGHQETQYF.

The chain couples TRBV18 to TRBJ2-2, with 8 bases matching TRBD2. The V segment lost 0 bases and the J segment 8 bases; nucleotides outside the gene matches: 8. Germline V gene sequence: CDR1 KGHSH, CDR2 LQKENI. This CDR3 region has 16 residues. DNA of the CDR3: TGTGCCAGCTCACCACCGGCTCCACTAGCGGCAGGGGAGCTGTTTTTT. It specifies CASSPPAPLAAGELFF. The full variable domain, its missing parts supplied by reference TRBV18 and TRBJ2-2, is NAGVMQNPRHLVRRRGQEARLRCSPMKGHSHVYWYRQLPEEGLKFMVYLQKENIIDESGMPKERFSAEFPKEGPSILRIQQVVRGDSAAYFCASSPPAPLAAGELFFGEGSRLTVL.

J is TRBJ1-1 and V is TRBV28; the D gene is possibly TRBD1 (5 bases). This CDR3 is built from 13 residues. CDR1 is MDHEN and CDR2 is SYDVKM in the germline V gene. Trimming left V 5 bases short and J 9 bases short, with 16 bases between. The chain's CDR3 is CASSDGTNMKAFF. CDR3 DNA sequence: TGTGCCAGCAGTGATGGGACTAATATGAAAGCTTTCTTT.

This chain uses TRBV6-4 with TRBJ2-5; D possibly corresponds to TRBD2 (5 bases). Deletions cut 10 bases from V and 1 base from J, with 13 bases between. Germline V gene data show CDR1 as MRHNA and CDR2 as SNTAGT. The CDR3 spans 13 residues. This CDR3 is CATARAPQETQYF. The CDR3 DNA follows: TGTGCCACAGCGAGGGCCCCCCAAGAGACCCAGTACTTC.

The chain uses TRBV4-3 and TRBJ1-6; 7 nucleotides agree with TRBD1. J gave up 10 bases and V 2 bases, and 8 bases lay outside the gene matches. This CDR3 is 15 amino acids long. Per germline, CDR1 LGHNA and CDR2 YSLEER. For the CDR3, the DNA is TGCGCCAGCAGCCAACAAACAGGGGCTGCCTCACCCCTCCACTTT. Its translation is CASSQQTGAASPLHF.

V usage is TRBV7-2 and J usage is TRBJ2-1; TRBD2 agrees at 13 bases. The germline V gene has CDR1 SGHTA and CDR2 FQGNSA. CDR3 length: 18 amino acids. Unmatched junction bases numbered 7, after V lost 5 bases and J lost 0 bases. CDR3 DNA sequence: TGTGCCAGCAGCCCAAGGACTAGCGGGGGCAGCTCCTACAATGAGCAGTTCTTC. Its translation: CASSPRTSGGSSYNEQFF.